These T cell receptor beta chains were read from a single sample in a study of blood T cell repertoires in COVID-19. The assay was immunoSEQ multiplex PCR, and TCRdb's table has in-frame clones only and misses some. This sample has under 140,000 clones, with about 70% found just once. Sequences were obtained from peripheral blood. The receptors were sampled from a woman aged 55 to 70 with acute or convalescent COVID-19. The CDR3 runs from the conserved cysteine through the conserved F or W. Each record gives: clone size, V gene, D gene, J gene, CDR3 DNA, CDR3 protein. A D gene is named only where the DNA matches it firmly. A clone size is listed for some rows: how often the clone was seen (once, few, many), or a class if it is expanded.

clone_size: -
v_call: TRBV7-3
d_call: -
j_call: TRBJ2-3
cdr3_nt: TGTGCCAGCAGTTTTAGCGTTCAAGATACGCAGTATTTT
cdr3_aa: CASSFSVQDTQYF

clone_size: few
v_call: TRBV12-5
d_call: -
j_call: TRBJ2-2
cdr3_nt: TGTGCTAGTGGTTTTACTCCGAACACCGGGGAGCTGTTTTTT
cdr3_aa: CASGFTPNTGELFF

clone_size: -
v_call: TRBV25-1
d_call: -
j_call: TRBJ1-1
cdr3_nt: TGTGCCAGCAGTGAATTCGGGGGGGGGACTGAAGCTTTCTTT
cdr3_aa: CASSEFGGGTEAFF

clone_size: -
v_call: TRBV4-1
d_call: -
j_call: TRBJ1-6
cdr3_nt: TGCGCCAGCAGCCAAGTTATTTTTTCACCCCTCCACTTT
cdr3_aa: CASSQVIFSPLHF

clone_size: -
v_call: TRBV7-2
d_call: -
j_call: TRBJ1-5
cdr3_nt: TGTGCCAGCAGCTTAGCAGGGGCGGATCAGCCCCAGCATTTT
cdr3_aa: CASSLAGADQPQHF

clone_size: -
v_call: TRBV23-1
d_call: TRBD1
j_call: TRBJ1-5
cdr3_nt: TGCGCCAGCAGTCAAAGAGGGACAGGGTCTCAGCCCCAGCATTTT
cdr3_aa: CASSQRGTGSQPQHF

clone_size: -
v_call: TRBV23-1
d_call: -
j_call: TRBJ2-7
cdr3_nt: TGCGCCAGCAGTCAATCGGTGTTCGGGGGCTACGAGCAGTACTTC
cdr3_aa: CASSQSVFGGYEQYF

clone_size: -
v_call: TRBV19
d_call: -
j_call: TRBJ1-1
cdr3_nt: TGTGCCAGTAGTATTAACGGTCTCTACACTGAAGCTTTCTTT
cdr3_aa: CASSINGLYTEAFF

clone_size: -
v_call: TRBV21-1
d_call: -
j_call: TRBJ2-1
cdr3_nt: TGTGCCAGCAGCAACGACAGGGGGGATGAGCAGTTCTTC
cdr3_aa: CASSNDRGDEQFF

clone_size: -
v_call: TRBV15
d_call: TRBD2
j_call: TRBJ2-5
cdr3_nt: TGTGCCACCAGCAGAGATAGGGCGGGGGGACAAGAGACCCAGTACTTC
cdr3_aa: CATSRDRAGGQETQYF

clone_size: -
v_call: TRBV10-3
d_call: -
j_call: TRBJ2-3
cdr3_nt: TGTGCCATCTCGGGCAGGGCAGCAGATACGCAGTATTTT
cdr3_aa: CAISGRAADTQYF

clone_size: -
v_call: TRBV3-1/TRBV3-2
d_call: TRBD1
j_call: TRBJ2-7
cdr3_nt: TGTGCCAGCAGCCAAAGCGGACAGGGGGTTGACGAGCAGTACTTC
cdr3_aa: CASSQSGQGVDEQYF

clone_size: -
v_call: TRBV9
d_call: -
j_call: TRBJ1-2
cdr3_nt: TGTGCCAGCAGCGTAGAAGCAAATGGCTACACCTTC
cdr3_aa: CASSVEANGYTF